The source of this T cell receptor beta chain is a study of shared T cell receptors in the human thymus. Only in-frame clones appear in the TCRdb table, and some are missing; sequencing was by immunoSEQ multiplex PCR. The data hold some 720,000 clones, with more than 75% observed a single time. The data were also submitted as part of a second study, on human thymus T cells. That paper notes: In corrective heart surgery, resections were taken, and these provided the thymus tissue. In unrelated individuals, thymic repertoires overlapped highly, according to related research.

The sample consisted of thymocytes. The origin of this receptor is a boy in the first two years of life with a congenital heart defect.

The CDR3 is CATSREVGGRKVEKMNTEAFF. In DNA, the CDR3 is TGTGCCACCAGCAGAGAGGTGGGAGGGCGGAAAGTCGAAAAGATGAACACTGAAGCTTTCTTT. V is TRBV15 and J is TRBJ1-1, with D uncertain. Germline V gene sequence: CDR1 LNHNV, CDR2 YYDKDF (reference sequence). The CDR3 consists of 21 residues. Trimming shortened V by 0 bases and J by 0 bases, and 26 bases separated the two germline ends.